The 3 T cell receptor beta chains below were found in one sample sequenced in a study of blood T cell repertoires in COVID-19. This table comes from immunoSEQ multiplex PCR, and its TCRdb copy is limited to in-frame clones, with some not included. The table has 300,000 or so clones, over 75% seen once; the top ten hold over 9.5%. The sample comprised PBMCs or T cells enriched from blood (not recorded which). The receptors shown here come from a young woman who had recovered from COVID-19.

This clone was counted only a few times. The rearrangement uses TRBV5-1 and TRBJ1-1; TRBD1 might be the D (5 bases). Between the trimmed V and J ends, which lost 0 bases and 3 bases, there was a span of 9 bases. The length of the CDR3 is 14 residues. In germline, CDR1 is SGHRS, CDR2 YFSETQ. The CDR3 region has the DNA TGCGCCAGCAGCTTGGCCAGGGTTGACACTGAAGCTTTCTTT. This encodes CASSLARVDTEAFF.

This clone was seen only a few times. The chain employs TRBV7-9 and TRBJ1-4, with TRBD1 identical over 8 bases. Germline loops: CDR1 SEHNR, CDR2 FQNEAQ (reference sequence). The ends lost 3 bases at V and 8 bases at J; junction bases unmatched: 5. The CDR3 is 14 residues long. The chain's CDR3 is CASSFRQGLEKLFF. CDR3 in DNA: TGTGCCAGCAGCTTTCGACAGGGGCTGGAAAAACTGTTTTTT.

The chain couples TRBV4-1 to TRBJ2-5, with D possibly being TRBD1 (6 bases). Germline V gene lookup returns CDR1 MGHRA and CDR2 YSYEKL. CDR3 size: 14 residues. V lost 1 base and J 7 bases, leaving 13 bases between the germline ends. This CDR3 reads CASSQVWGLGTQYF. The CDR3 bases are TGCGCCAGCAGCCAAGTTTGGGGGCTAGGGACCCAGTACTTC.